These 12 T cell receptor beta chains share one sample of origin, sequenced in a study of shared clonotypes between healthy human individuals. The repertoire was sequenced with immunoSEQ multiplex PCR; TCRdb's copy has only in-frame clones and lacks some. The sample has 2,500,000 or so clones, roughly 90% seen once. The sequenced sample was naive CD4+ T cells from PBMCs. Subset reported: CD45RA+ positively selected. The receptors originated from a young man in good health. Some clones in this sample may be carry-over from other donors' samples.

The chain employs TRBV5-1 and TRBJ2-3; D is perhaps TRBD2 (5 bases). Germline-derived CDR1 and CDR2 are SGHRS and YFSETQ. The CDR3 runs 16 residues. V was pared by 4 bases and J by 5 bases, with 20 bases between. The CDR3 sequence is CASSRALSRVVDTQYF. The CDR3 DNA reads as TGCGCCAGCAGCAGAGCCCTCTCGCGGGTGGTAGATACGCAGTATTTT. Using reference TRBV5-1 and TRBJ2-3 for the parts outside the CDR3, the full variable domain is KAGVTQTPRYLIKTRGQQVTLSCSPISGHRSVSWYQQTPGQGLQFLFEYFSETQRNKGNFPGRFSGRQFSNSRSEMNVSTLELGDSALYLCASSRALSRVVDTQYFGPGTRLTVL.

The genes are TRBV5-1 and TRBJ2-1, with unresolved D. The CDR3 extends over 16 amino acids. V was shortened by 0 bases and J by 0 bases, with 10 bases between the two germline ends. Germline values: CDR1 SGHRS, CDR2 YFSETQ. The DNA for the CDR3 is TGCGCCAGCAGCTTGGCCCCCGCAGGCTCCTACAATGAGCAGTTCTTC. Its protein product is CASSLAPAGSYNEQFF.

With regard to this clone: This sample also contains other DNA sequences that code for the same CDR3. J is TRBJ2-3 and V is TRBV15, with TRBD1 identical over 7 bases. The CDR3 loop spans 14 amino acids. The germline gives CDR1 LNHNV, CDR2 YYDKDF (reference sequence). The V gene end was trimmed by 5 bases and the J gene end by 0 bases; junction bases not matched to a gene: 2. In DNA, the CDR3 is TGTGCCACCAGCCGACAGGGCAGCACAGATACGCAGTATTTT. Protein product: CATSRQGSTDTQYF.

The chain recombines TRBV7-3 with TRBJ1-3; D not resolved. The CDR3 extends over 13 amino acids. Between the trimmed V and J ends, which lost 5 bases and 2 bases, there was a span of 7 bases. Germline V lookup: CDR1 SGHTA, CDR2 FQGTGA. The CDR3 DNA reads TGTGCCAGCAGCCCACAGCCTGGAAACACCATATATTTT. Protein: CASSPQPGNTIYF.

This clone was seen more than once but under ten times. This chain links TRBV7-9 with TRBJ1-1; 7 nucleotides line up with TRBD1. Trimming cost V 1 base and J 5 bases; bases outside gene matches: 7. CDR3 size: 15 residues. Germline lookup yields CDR1 SEHNR and CDR2 FQNEAQ (reference sequence). The CDR3 bases are TGTGCCAGCAGCTTAGGGGTTACAGGGGCGACTGAAGCTTTCTTT. It yields the protein CASSLGVTGATEAFF.

The chain is built from TRBV28 and TRBJ1-5, with D perhaps matching TRBD1 (5 bases). Germline V gene sequence: CDR1 MDHEN, CDR2 SYDVKM. V dropped 10 bases and J dropped 6 bases, with 13 bases sitting between them. The CDR3 spans 12 residues. CDR3 bases: TGTGCCAACTCGGGGGGTGGTCAGCCCCAGCATTTT. Amino acids: CANSGGGQPQHF.

This sequence joins TRBV11-2 and TRBJ2-5, with 8 bases fitting TRBD2. The CDR3 consists of 14 residues. Unmatched junction bases numbered 8, after V lost 6 bases and J lost 5 bases. From germline, CDR1 is SGHAT and CDR2 FQNNGV. Here the CDR3 reads CASSSRGGKETQYF. CDR3 in DNA: TGTGCCAGCAGTTCCCGGGGGGGCAAGGAGACCCAGTACTTC.

The chain links TRBV10-3 to TRBJ1-6; 7 bases agree with TRBD1. The CDR3 is made up of 15 amino acids. Losses at the gene ends were 10 bases for V and 6 bases for J; bases not matched to a gene: 12. Germline loops: CDR1 ENHRY, CDR2 SYGVKD. The CDR3 coding sequence is TGTGCCAACCGGGACAGCTATTTACTTAATTCACCCCTCCACTTT. Translation gives CANRDSYLLNSPLHF.

The chain links TRBV5-4 to TRBJ2-3; D call uncertain. Germline V gene lookup returns CDR1 SGHNT and CDR2 YYREEE (reference sequence). This CDR3 is built from 14 residues. Trimming cost V 4 bases and J 0 bases, with 9 bases left between them. The CDR3 loop is CASSLSASTDTQYF. DNA of the CDR3: TGTGCCAGCAGCCTCTCGGCTAGCACAGATACGCAGTATTTT.

This clone was counted once. The rearrangement joins TRBV7-3 to TRBJ2-1; D possibly corresponds to TRBD2 (5 bases). The CDR3 length is 14 residues. CDR1 and CDR2 from the germline V gene are SGHTA and FQGTGA. Deletions cut 6 bases from V and 2 bases from J, with 11 bases between. As DNA, the CDR3 is TGTGCCAGCAGGTTCTCCGGGACCTACAATGAGCAGTTCTTC. Its protein product is CASRFSGTYNEQFF. Full variable domain (rest looked up from reference TRBV7-3 and TRBJ2-1): GAGVSQTPSNKVTEKGKYVELRCDPISGHTALYWYRQSLGQGPEFLIYFQGTGAADDSGLPNDRFFAVRPEGSVSTLKIQRTERGDSAVYLCASRFSGTYNEQFFGPGTRLTVL.

The chain carries TRBV5-1 and TRBJ2-1, with D possibly TRBD2 on 5 matching bases. Looked up from germline, CDR1 is SGHRS and CDR2 is YFSETQ. This CDR3 comprises 17 residues. V lost 5 bases, J lost 5 bases, and 23 bases lay in between. CDR3 coding DNA: TGCGCCAGCAGACTGGGGAGTGGAGCGGTTAAAGACAATGAGCAGTTCTTC. Protein: CASRLGSGAVKDNEQFF.

This sequence joins TRBV14 and TRBJ2-7; no clear D gene. The CDR3 is 13 amino acids. V shed 4 bases and J shed 1 base, with 8 bases lying between them. Germline V gene lookup returns CDR1 SGHDN and CDR2 FVKESK. CDR3 in amino acids: CASSPSVSYEQYF. Written as DNA, the CDR3 is TGTGCCAGCAGCCCAAGTGTATCCTACGAGCAGTACTTC. The whole variable domain, filled in from reference TRBV14 and TRBJ2-7, reads EAGVTQFPSHSVIEKGQTVTLRCDPISGHDNLYWYRRVMGKEIKFLLHFVKESKQDESGMPNNRFLAERTGGTYSTLKVQPAELEDSGVYFCASSPSVSYEQYFGPGTRLTVT.